These T cell receptor beta chains were read from a single sample in a study of blood T cell repertoires in COVID-19. Sequencing was performed with immunoSEQ multiplex PCR; in TCRdb, only in-frame clones are kept and a portion is missing. Of approximately 50,000 clones in the sample, roughly 90% are singletons; the top ten hold under 4.5%. Sample: peripheral blood. Source of these receptors: a human donor in a cohort sampled during active COVID-19. Each CDR3 is given with its conserved first and last residue. The order of the fields is D gene, V gene, J gene, clone size, CDR3 protein, CDR3 DNA. The D gene is left open where the match is weak. Size is omitted from some rows. Given values are once, few, many or a class for expanded clones.

>TRBD1|TRBV28|TRBJ1-3|-
CASRGQHSGNTIYF
TGTGCCAGCAGGGGACAGCATTCTGGAAACACCATATATTTT
>-|TRBV6-4|TRBJ2-7|-
CASSDSELPPSDEQYF
TGTGCCAGCAGTGACTCTGAACTCCCCCCGTCCGACGAGCAGTACTTC
>TRBD2|TRBV15|TRBJ2-7|once
CATSREGLVYSYEQYF
TGTGCCACCAGCAGAGAAGGACTAGTTTATTCCTACGAGCAGTACTTC
>-|TRBV7-9|TRBJ2-7|-
CASGASYVEQYF
TGTGCCAGCGGAGCCTCCTACGTGGAGCAGTACTTC
>-|TRBV30|TRBJ2-2|-
CAWEGQQNTGELFF
TGTGCCTGGGAGGGACAACAGAACACCGGGGAGCTGTTTTTT
>TRBD1|TRBV2|TRBJ1-1|-
CASTKDRGRGKGF
TGTGCCAGCACAAAGGACAGGGGGCGCGGGAAAGGCTTT
>-|TRBV7-2|TRBJ2-1|-
CASSLAWRPARALTKNNEQFF
TGTGCCAGCAGCTTAGCGTGGCGGCCTGCGAGGGCCCTAACGAAAAACAATGAGCAGTTCTTC
>-|TRBV4-1|TRBJ1-5|-
CASSQVGQGNQPQHF
TGCGCCAGCAGCCAAGTGGGGCAGGGCAATCAGCCCCAGCATTTT
>TRBD2|TRBV4-2|TRBJ2-1|-
CASSQVGASGLYNEQFF
TGTGCCAGCAGCCAAGTTGGGGCTAGCGGGCTCTACAATGAGCAGTTCTTC
>-|TRBV11-2|TRBJ2-5|-
CASSFGLQETQYF
TGTGCCAGCAGCTTCGGACTCCAAGAGACCCAGTACTTC
>TRBD1|TRBV5-1|TRBJ1-1|-
CASSLLGQGRTEAFF
TGCGCCAGCAGCTTGTTGGGACAGGGGAGGACTGAAGCTTTCTTT
>TRBD1|TRBV28|TRBJ1-6|-
CASSPSGQGDNSPLHF
TGTGCCAGCAGTCCCTCGGGACAGGGAGATAATTCACCCCTCCACTTT
>-|TRBV10-3|TRBJ1-1|once
CAISDSGNTEAFF
TGTGCCATCAGTGACTCCGGGAACACTGAAGCTTTCTTT
>TRBD2|TRBV11-2|TRBJ2-7|-
CASSPLLAGEAEQYF
TGTGCCAGCAGTCCATTACTAGCGGGAGAGGCTGAGCAGTACTTC
>TRBD1|TRBV5-1|TRBJ2-2|-
CASSGTSGTGRVRELFF
TGCGCCAGCAGCGGCACCTCCGGGACAGGGCGCGTGCGGGAGCTGTTTTTT
>-|TRBV3-1/TRBV3-2|TRBJ2-7|-
CASSPSSYEQYF
TGTGCCAGCAGCCCCAGCTCCTACGAGCAGTACTTC
>-|TRBV5-1|TRBJ2-3|-
CASSLSPTDTQYF
TGCGCCAGCAGCTTGTCCCCAACAGATACGCAGTATTTT
>TRBD2|TRBV4-2|TRBJ2-1|-
CASSIGGTSAYNEQFF
TGTGCCAGCAGCATAGGTGGGACTAGCGCCTACAATGAGCAGTTCTTC
>-|TRBV7-5|TRBJ1-1|-
CARSGETGGYTEAFF
TGTGCCAGAAGCGGGGAGACAGGGGGGTACACTGAAGCTTTCTTT